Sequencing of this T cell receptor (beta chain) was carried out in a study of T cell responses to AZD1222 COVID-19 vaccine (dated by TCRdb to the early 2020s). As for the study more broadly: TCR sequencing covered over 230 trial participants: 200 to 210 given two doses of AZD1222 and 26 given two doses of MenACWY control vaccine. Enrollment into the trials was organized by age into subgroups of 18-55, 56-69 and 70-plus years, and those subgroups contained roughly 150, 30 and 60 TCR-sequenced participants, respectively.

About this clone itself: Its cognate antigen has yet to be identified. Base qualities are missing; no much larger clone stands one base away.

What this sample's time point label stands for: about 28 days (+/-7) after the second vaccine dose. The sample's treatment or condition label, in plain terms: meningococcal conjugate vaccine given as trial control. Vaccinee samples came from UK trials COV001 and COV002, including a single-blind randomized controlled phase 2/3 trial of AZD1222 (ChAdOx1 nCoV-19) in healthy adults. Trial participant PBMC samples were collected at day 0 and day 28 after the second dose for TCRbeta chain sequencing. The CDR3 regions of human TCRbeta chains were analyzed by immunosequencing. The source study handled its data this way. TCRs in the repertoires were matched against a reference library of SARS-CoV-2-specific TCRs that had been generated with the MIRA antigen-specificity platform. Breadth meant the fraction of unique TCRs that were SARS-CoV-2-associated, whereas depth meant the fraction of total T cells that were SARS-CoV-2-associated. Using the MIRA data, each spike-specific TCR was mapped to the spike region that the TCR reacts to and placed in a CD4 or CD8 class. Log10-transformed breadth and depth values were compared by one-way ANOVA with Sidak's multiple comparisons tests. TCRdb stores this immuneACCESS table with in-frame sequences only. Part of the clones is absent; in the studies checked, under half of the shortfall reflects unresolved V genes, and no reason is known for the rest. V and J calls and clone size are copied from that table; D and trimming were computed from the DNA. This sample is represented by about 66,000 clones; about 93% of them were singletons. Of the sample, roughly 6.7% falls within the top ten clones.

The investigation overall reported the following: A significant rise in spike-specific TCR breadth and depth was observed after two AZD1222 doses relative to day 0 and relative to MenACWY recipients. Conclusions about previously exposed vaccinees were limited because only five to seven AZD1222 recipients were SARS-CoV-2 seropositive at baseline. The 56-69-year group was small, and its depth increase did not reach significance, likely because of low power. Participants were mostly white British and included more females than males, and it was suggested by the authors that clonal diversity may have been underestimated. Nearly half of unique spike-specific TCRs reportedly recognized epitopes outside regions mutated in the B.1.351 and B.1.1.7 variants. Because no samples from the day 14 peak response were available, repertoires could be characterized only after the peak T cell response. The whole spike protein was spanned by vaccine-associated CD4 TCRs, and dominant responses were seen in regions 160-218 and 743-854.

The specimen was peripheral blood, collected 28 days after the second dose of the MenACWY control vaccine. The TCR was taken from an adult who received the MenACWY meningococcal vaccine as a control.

For the CDR3, the sequence is CASSPSSYEQYF. The nucleotide sequence is given as TGTGCCAGTAGCCCTTCCTCCTACGAGCAGTACTTC. This chain is built from TRBV19 and TRBJ2-7, with the D gene too uncertain to name. The germline V gene (reference sequence) specifies LNHDA as CDR1 and SQIVND as CDR2. At the junction V is shortened by 6 bases and J by 0 bases, with 6 bases in between. Counted from cysteine to phenylalanine, this CDR3 has 12 amino acids. CDR3 DNA is the only sequence kept; it has 36 bases, read in frame from the first base.